This TCR beta chain was profiled in a study of shared clonotypes between healthy human individuals. The repertoire was sequenced with immunoSEQ multiplex PCR; TCRdb's copy has only in-frame clones and lacks some. The profile shows about 1,500,000 clones, around 97% of them singletons. CDR3 length equals 14 residues. With V trimmed by 6 bases and J by 5 bases, 8 bases remained unmatched. Looked up from germline, CDR1 is SGHTA and CDR2 is FQGNSA. J is TRBJ2-7 and V is TRBV7-2, with TRBD2 identical over 9 bases. This receptor was identified in a man aged 25-45 years in good health. Material: naive CD4+ T cells sorted from blood. Subset described: CD45RA+ positively selected. Written as DNA, the CDR3 is TGTGCCAGCAGTTCCTATAGCGGGAGCGACGAGCAGTACTTC. This codes for CASSSYSGSDEQYF. The variable domain in full, completed from reference TRBV7-2 and TRBJ2-7, reads GAGVSQSPSNKVTEKGKDVELRCDPISGHTALYWYRQSLGQGLEFLIYFQGNSAPDKSGLPSDRFSAERTGGSVSTLTIQRTQQEDSAVYLCASSSYSGSDEQYFGPGTRLTVT.